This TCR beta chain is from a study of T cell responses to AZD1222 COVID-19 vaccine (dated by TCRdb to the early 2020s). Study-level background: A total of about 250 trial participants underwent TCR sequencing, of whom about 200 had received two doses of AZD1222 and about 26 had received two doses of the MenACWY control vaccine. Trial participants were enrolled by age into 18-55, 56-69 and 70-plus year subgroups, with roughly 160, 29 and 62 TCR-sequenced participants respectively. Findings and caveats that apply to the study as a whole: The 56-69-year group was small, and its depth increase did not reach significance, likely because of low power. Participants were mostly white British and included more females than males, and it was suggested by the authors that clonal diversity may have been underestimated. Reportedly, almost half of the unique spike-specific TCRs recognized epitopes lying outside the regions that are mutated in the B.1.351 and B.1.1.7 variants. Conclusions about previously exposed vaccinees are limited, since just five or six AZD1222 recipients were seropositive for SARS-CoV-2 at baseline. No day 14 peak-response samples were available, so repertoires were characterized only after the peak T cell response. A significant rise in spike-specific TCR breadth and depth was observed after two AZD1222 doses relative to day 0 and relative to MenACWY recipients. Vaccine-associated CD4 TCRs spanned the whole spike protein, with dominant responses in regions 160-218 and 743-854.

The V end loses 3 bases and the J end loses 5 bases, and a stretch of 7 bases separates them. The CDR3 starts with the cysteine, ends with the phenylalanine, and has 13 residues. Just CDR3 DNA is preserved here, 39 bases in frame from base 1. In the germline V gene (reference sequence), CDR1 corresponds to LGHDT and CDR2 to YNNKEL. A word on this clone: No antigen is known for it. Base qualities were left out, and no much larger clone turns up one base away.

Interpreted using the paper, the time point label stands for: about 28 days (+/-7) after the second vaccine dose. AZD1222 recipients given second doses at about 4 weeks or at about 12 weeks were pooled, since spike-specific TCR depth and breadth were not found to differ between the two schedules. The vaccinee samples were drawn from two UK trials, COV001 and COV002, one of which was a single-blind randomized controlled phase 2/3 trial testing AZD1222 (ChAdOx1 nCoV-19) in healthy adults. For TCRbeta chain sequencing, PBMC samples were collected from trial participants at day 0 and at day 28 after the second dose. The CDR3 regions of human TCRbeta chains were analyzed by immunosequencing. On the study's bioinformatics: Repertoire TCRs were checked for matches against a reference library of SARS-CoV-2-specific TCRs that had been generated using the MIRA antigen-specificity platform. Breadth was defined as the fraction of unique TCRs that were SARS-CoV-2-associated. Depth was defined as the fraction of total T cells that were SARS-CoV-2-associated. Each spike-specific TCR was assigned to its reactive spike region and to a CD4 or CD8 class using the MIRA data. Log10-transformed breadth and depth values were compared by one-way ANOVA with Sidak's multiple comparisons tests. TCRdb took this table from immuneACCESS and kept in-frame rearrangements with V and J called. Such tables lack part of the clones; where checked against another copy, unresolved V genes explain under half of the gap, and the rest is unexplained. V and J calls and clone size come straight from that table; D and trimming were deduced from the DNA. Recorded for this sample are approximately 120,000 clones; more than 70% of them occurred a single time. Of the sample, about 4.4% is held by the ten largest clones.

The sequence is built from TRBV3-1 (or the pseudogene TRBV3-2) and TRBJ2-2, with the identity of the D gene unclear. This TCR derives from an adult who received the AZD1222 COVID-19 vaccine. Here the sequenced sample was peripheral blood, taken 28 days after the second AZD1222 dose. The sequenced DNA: TGTGCCAGCAGCCAGGGGTGGACCGGGGAGCTGTTTTTT. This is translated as CASSQGWTGELFF.